This entry lists 11 T cell receptor beta chains sequenced from one sample in a study of CD8 T cells in Susac syndrome. It was with random hexamers that roughly 0.5 to 1 ug RNA was reverse transcribed. MiXCR, run by TCRdb on the immunoSEQ multiplex PCR reads, gives a single entry per CDR3 protein. Among 150,000 to 200,000 distinct CDR3 sequences, roughly 95% were seen once, and the ten largest hold 0.08% to 0.095%. Sequencing was performed on CD4+ T cells from PBMCs. The source of these receptors is a human donor with multiple sclerosis.

This sequence joins TRBV20-1 and TRBJ2-5, with TRBD2 matching 9 bases. There are 15 residues in the CDR3. Germline V gene sequence: CDR1 DFQATT, CDR2 SNEGSKA (reference sequence). J gave up 1 base and V 2 bases, and 5 bases lay outside the gene matches. As DNA, the CDR3 is TGCAGTGCTAGATTAGCTAGCGGGGTCCAAGAGACCCAGTACTTC. This encodes CSARLASGVQETQYF.

V is TRBV19 and J is TRBJ1-5; D is possibly TRBD1 (5 bases). Germline CDR1 LNHDA, CDR2 SQIVND (reference sequence). The length of the CDR3 is 14 residues. V shed 5 bases and J shed 5 bases, with 13 bases lying between them. In DNA form, the CDR3 reads TGTGCCAGTAGTGTGACCGGGGGGGATCAGCCCCAGCATTTT. It codes for CASSVTGGDQPQHF.

The chain uses TRBV5-1 and TRBJ1-2; 7 nucleotides line up with TRBD1. J lost 0 bases, V lost 2 bases, and 4 bases had no gene match. Germline CDR1 is SGHRS and CDR2 is YFSETQ. The length of the CDR3 is 15 residues. The CDR3 protein is CASSLTGDSNYGYTF. The CDR3 DNA sequence: TGCGCCAGCAGCTTAACAGGGGATTCTAACTATGGCTACACCTTC.

This clonotype was seen more than once but under ten times. The V call is TRBV2, the J call TRBJ2-6; unclear D gene. The germline V gene encodes CDR1 SNHLY and CDR2 FYNNEI. The V and J ends lost 3 bases and 1 base respectively, with 4 bases between them. The CDR3 sequence is 14 residues long. CDR3 region: CASSDQSGANVLTF. CDR3 sequence (DNA): TGTGCCAGCAGTGACCAGTCTGGGGCCAACGTCCTGACTTTC. Full variable domain (missing parts from reference TRBV2 and TRBJ2-6): EPEVTQTPSHQVTQMGQEVILRCVPISNHLYFYWYRQILGQKVEFLVSFYNNEISEKSEIFDDQFSVERPDGSNFTLKIRSTKLEDSAMYFCASSDQSGANVLTFGAGSRLTVL.

The chain employs TRBV5-4 and TRBJ2-5; D gene uncertain. Germline-derived CDR1 and CDR2 are SGHNT and YYREEE (reference sequence). The CDR3 covers 15 residues. The V gene lost 0 bases and the J gene lost 2 bases, with 11 bases spanning the gap. The CDR3 reads CASSLGGVEQETQYF. CDR3 bases: TGTGCCAGCAGCTTGGGTGGTGTTGAGCAAGAGACCCAGTACTTC.

The chain links TRBV5-1 to TRBJ1-1; a weak D match, TRBD1 (5 bases). This CDR3 contains 14 residues. Trimming removed 6 bases from V and 0 bases from J, with 12 bases in between. The V gene's germline CDR1 is SGHRS and CDR2 YFSETQ. The CDR3 loop is CASTPQGVNTEAFF. In DNA form, the CDR3 reads TGCGCCAGCACCCCCCAGGGAGTGAACACTGAAGCTTTCTTT. Combining the CDR3 with reference TRBV5-1 and TRBJ1-1 gives the whole variable domain KAGVTQTPRYLIKTRGQQVTLSCSPISGHRSVSWYQQTPGQGLQFLFEYFSETQRNKGNFPGRFSGRQFSNSRSEMNVSTLELGDSALYLCASTPQGVNTEAFFGQGTRLTVV.

This clonotype was found a few times. The chain couples TRBV6-5 to TRBJ2-1; D may be TRBD2 (6 bases). The CDR3 length is 13 residues. Germline V gene data show CDR1 as MNHEY and CDR2 as SVGAGI. Trimming removed 0 bases at V and 10 bases at J, with 10 bases between. This CDR3 is CASSYSGGSEQFF. CDR3 in DNA: TGTGCCAGCAGTTACTCCGGGGGTAGCGAGCAGTTCTTC.

The chain joins TRBV7-9 to TRBJ2-7; 11 bases fit TRBD2. Germline assignment: CDR1 SEHNR and CDR2 FQNEAQ (reference sequence). This CDR3 is built from 15 residues. Trimming cost V 6 bases and J 3 bases; bases outside gene matches: 7. CDR3 coding DNA: TGTGCCAGCAGTGATACCGGGACTAGCGGCTACGAGCAGTACTTC. Its translation is CASSDTGTSGYEQYF.

This clonotype appeared a single time. The chain uses TRBV3-1 and TRBJ1-2; TRBD1 is a possible D gene (5 bases). The CDR3 length is 14 residues. Germline CDR1 reads LGHDT; CDR2 reads YNNKEL (reference sequence). Trimming stripped 1 base from V and 3 bases from J, with 9 bases between. This CDR3 is CASSQVVGDYGYTF. The CDR3 nucleotides read TGTGCCAGCAGCCAAGTAGTGGGGGACTATGGCTACACCTTC.

CDR3 nucleotide sequence: TGTGCCAGCAGCTTAGCTACGGGAGTCTCCTACGAGCAGTACTTC. The encoded protein is CASSLATGVSYEQYF. This chain links TRBV11-1 with TRBJ2-7; D might be TRBD2 (6 bases). Germline loops: CDR1 SGHAT, CDR2 FQDESV (reference sequence). Trimming cost V 0 bases and J 0 bases, with 9 bases left between them. This CDR3 spans 15 amino acids.

This clonotype was recorded only once. V and J are TRBV30 and TRBJ1-5; a possible D gene is TRBD1 (5 bases). Germline CDR1 GTSNPN, CDR2 SVGIG (reference sequence). The V end lost 1 base, the J end lost 7 bases, and 8 bases lay between the germline ends. The CDR3 is made up of 12 amino acids. DNA of the CDR3: TGTGCCTGGAGTGCGGGGGAACAGCCCCAGCATTTT. This encodes CAWSAGEQPQHF.